In its sample, the clone carrying this T cell receptor beta chain was seen a few times. What it binds is not known. These data are taken from a study of neoadjuvant nivolumab and ipilimumab in lung cancer. Regarding the study as a whole: Pathologic regression was not significantly tied to TCR clonality. Higher pretherapy blood TCR richness went with higher resected-tumor richness. Only two of four nivolumab-treated tumors gained richness and clonality by surgery.

Assay: immunoSEQ multiplex PCR; the TCRdb copy retains only in-frame clones and omits some. The sample yields over 4,000 clones, about 73% seen once. V was pared by 7 bases and J by 2 bases, with 18 bases between. The length of the CDR3 is 15 residues. Per the germline V gene, CDR1 is SQVTM and CDR2 is ANQGSEA. The source of this sequence is an adult with non-small cell lung cancer. The chain uses TRBV29-1 and TRBJ1-3; D might be TRBD1 (6 bases). The input for sequencing was tumor tissue, taken after neoadjuvant nivolumab, alone or with ipilimumab, at or shortly before surgery. In DNA, the CDR3 is TGCAGCGAGCTACAGGGCTCTAACACTGGAAACACCATATATTTT. Amino acid sequence: CSELQGSNTGNTIYF.